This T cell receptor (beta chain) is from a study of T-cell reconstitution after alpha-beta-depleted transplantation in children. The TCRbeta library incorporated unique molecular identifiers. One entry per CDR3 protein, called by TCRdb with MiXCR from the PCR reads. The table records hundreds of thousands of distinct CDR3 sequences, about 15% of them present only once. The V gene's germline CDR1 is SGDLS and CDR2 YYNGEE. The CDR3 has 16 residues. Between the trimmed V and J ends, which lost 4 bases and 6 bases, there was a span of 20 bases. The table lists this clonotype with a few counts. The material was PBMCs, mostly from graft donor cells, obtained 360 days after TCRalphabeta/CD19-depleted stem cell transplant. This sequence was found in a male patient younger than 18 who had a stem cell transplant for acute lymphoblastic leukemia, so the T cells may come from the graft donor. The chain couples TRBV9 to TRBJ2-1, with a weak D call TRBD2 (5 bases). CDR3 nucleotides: TGTGCCAGCAGCTTGCCCCCGAGGGCCAGCCCCAATGAGCAGTTCTTC. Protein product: CASSLPPRASPNEQFF.